The 2 T cell receptor beta chains below were found in one sample sequenced in a study of OX40 agonist ivuxolimab in advanced cancers. The method was immunoSEQ multiplex PCR; TCRdb's version includes in-frame clones alone and lacks a portion of them. Of 55,000 to 65,000 clones in the sample, roughly 86% were seen once. Specimen: CD4+ or CD8+ T cells sorted from blood, collected in a trial of the OX40 agonist ivuxolimab. The receptor set was obtained from an adult with an advanced solid tumor such as melanoma, head and neck, liver or kidney cancer.

The chain employs TRBV7-2 and TRBJ1-3; D unresolved. V dropped 1 base and J dropped 2 bases, with 3 bases sitting between them. This CDR3 is built from 13 residues. Looked up from germline, CDR1 is SGHTA and CDR2 is FQGNSA. The CDR3 DNA is TGTGCCAGCAGCTTAGGGACTGGAAACACCATATATTTT. Amino acids: CASSLGTGNTIYF. Looking up the rest from reference TRBV7-2 and TRBJ1-3 gives the full variable domain: GAGVSQSPSNKVTEKGKDVELRCDPISGHTALYWYRQSLGQGLEFLIYFQGNSAPDKSGLPSDRFSAERTGGSVSTLTIQRTQQEDSAVYLCASSLGTGNTIYFGEGSWLTVV.

The genes are TRBV6-1 and TRBJ1-5, with TRBD1 as a possible D gene (5 bases). V was cut by 6 bases and J by 6 bases, with 9 bases left in between. This CDR3 comprises 12 residues. Germline CDR1 is MNHNS and CDR2 is SASEGT. The CDR3, as DNA: TGTGCCAGCAGGGGGACGTCTCAGCCCCAGCATTTT. The encoded protein is CASRGTSQPQHF.